These T cell receptor beta chains were read from a single sample in a study of T cell responses to AZD1222 COVID-19 vaccine. Only in-frame clones appear in the TCRdb table, and some are missing; sequencing was by immunoSEQ multiplex PCR. The sample holds roughly 96,000 clones, 80% to 90% seen once. Sequencing used peripheral blood, obtained on day 0 of AZD1222 vaccination. The receptors originated from an adult in good health. The CDR3 runs from the conserved cysteine through the conserved F or W. A D gene is named only where the DNA matches it firmly. Clone size is given for some rows only: seen once, a few or many times, or a class if the clone is expanded.

-	TRBV6-4	TRBD1	TRBJ2-2	TGTGCCAGCAGTGAGAGGACAGGGGTTGGCACCGGGGAGCTGTTTTTT	CASSERTGVGTGELFF
-	TRBV6-5	-	TRBJ2-7	TGTGCCAGCAGTCTAAGAGGGGGCTACGAGCAGTACTTC	CASSLRGGYEQYF
-	TRBV9	-	TRBJ2-5	TGTGCCAGCAGCGTAGGGACGGGGGGCTTCCAAGAGACCCAGTACTTC	CASSVGTGGFQETQYF
once	TRBV10-3	-	TRBJ1-6	TGTGCCATCAGTGAGCCCTCGGGGGCTTATAATTCACCCCTCCACTTT	CAISEPSGAYNSPLHF
-	TRBV19	-	TRBJ1-2	TGTGCCGGTCGAGACCCAGGGTATGGCTACACCTTC	CAGRDPGYGYTF
-	TRBV2	-	TRBJ2-3	TGTGCCAGCAGAGGACAAGGGGTGTATACGCAGTATTTT	CASRGQGVYTQYF
-	TRBV19	-	TRBJ1-2	TGTGCCAGTAGGCCCGGGACACACTATGGCTACACCTTC	CASRPGTHYGYTF
-	TRBV6-5	-	TRBJ2-7	TGTGCCAGCAGTTCAATAATTAGCGGCTCCTACGAGCAGTACTTC	CASSSIISGSYEQYF
few	TRBV11-2	-	TRBJ2-7	TGTGCCAGCAGCTTACAGACAGCCTACGAGCAGTACTTC	CASSLQTAYEQYF
-	TRBV16	-	TRBJ1-2	TGTGCCAGCAGCCTGCCCCCGGGTGCCCAAACTAACTATGGCTACACCTTC	CASSLPPGAQTNYGYTF
-	TRBV6-5	-	TRBJ1-5	TGTGCCAGCACCCGACAGCTGGGAGGCAATCAGCCCCAGCATTTT	CASTRQLGGNQPQHF
-	TRBV5-5	TRBD1	TRBJ2-6	TGTGCCAGCAGCAAAACACCGGGACAGGGATCTTCTGGGGCCAACGTCCTGACTTTC	CASSKTPGQGSSGANVLTF
once	TRBV11-1	TRBD1	TRBJ2-3	TGTGCCAGCAGCTTTACGGGACAGGATCAGGATACGCAGTATTTT	CASSFTGQDQDTQYF
-	TRBV6-2/TRBV6-3	-	TRBJ1-6	TGTGCCAGCAGTTACTCGAGTGGACCCCTCCACTTT	CASSYSSGPLHF
-	TRBV21-1	-	TRBJ1-2	TGTGCCAGCAGCAAGGGTTTTGGCTACACCTTC	CASSKGFGYTF
-	TRBV9	TRBD2	TRBJ2-5	TGTGCCAGCAGCGGACCTCTAGCGGGGGGATCTCAAGAGACCCAGTACTTC	CASSGPLAGGSQETQYF
-	TRBV2	-	TRBJ2-7	TGTGCCAGCAGCCGCGTGAGGGGATTGAGCGAGCAGTACTTC	CASSRVRGLSEQYF
-	TRBV4-3	-	TRBJ1-2	TGCGCCAGCAGCCACCTAGGGGGTCGGTATGGCTACACCTTC	CASSHLGGRYGYTF
-	TRBV2	TRBD1	TRBJ1-5	TGTGCCAGCAGCTCGGGGACAGGGGGGCGTCAGCCCCAGCATTTT	CASSSGTGGRQPQHF
-	TRBV29-1	-	TRBJ1-5	TGCAGCGTCCGGGACGGCAATCAGCCCCAGCATTTT	CSVRDGNQPQHF
-	TRBV9	TRBD1	TRBJ1-5	TGTGCCAGCAGCTTAGGGACAGGGGGCAATCAGCCCCAGCATTTT	CASSLGTGGNQPQHF
-	TRBV27	-	TRBJ1-4	TGTGCCAGCAGTCCGAGAGCGGAACCATCAACTAATGAAAAACTGTTTTTT	CASSPRAEPSTNEKLFF
-	TRBV6-1	TRBD1	TRBJ1-2	TGTGCCAGCATCACCTGGGACAGAGGTACCTATGGCTACACCTTC	CASITWDRGTYGYTF
-	TRBV5-1	-	TRBJ2-7	TGCGCCAGCAGCTTGCTGACAGGACGGTACGAGCAGTACTTC	CASSLLTGRYEQYF
few	TRBV5-1	-	TRBJ2-5	TGCGCCAGCAGCTTGGCCCGGCTTTCGGGTTCGGCGGGAGAGACCCAGTACTTC	CASSLARLSGSAGETQYF
-	TRBV6-5	TRBD1	TRBJ2-7	TGTGCCAGCAGTTACGGGACAGGGTACGAGCAGTACTTC	CASSYGTGYEQYF
-	TRBV30	TRBD2	TRBJ2-2	TGTGCCTGGAACAGCGGGGGAACTGCCGGGGAGCTGTTTTTT	CAWNSGGTAGELFF
-	TRBV2	-	TRBJ2-5	TGTGCCAGCAGTGTAAGACTAGGGGAGACCCAGTACTTC	CASSVRLGETQYF
-	TRBV28	-	TRBJ1-4	TGTGCCAGCAGCCTCCGGACTTCTCGACGACGGGGTCTGTTTTTT	CASSLRTSRRRGLFF
-	TRBV6-2/TRBV6-3	-	TRBJ1-4	TGTGCCAGCAGTTACTGGACAGCATCGAGTCGGGTTGAAAAACTGTTTTTT	CASSYWTASSRVEKLFF
-	TRBV6-5	-	TRBJ1-4	TGTGCCAGCAGACAGGGAACTAATGAAAAACTGTTTTTT	CASRQGTNEKLFF
-	TRBV7-8	TRBD1	TRBJ1-3	TGTGCCAGCAGCCTCAGGACAGGTGACGCAGGCACCATATATTTT	CASSLRTGDAGTIYF
-	TRBV7-3	-	TRBJ1-1	TGTGCCAGCAGTCCTGGACCGGGACGGGAAGCTTTCTTT	CASSPGPGREAFF
-	TRBV4-2	-	TRBJ1-3	TGTGCCAGCAGCCCCCTTCTCGACAGCTCTGGAAACACCATATATTTT	CASSPLLDSSGNTIYF
-	TRBV19	-	TRBJ2-7	TGTGCCAGTAGTATAGAAGGTTCGGACTACGAGCAGTACTTC	CASSIEGSDYEQYF
-	TRBV3-1/TRBV3-2	-	TRBJ2-1	TGTGCCAGCAGCAGGAACTACAATGAGCAGTTCTTC	CASSRNYNEQFF
once	TRBV28	-	TRBJ1-2	TGTGCCAGCAGTTTCAGGCACAGCCTTAACTATGGCTACACCTTC	CASSFRHSLNYGYTF
-	TRBV30	-	TRBJ1-1	TGTGCCTGGAGTGAGGTCTCTGAAGCTTTCTTT	CAWSEVSEAFF
once	TRBV30	-	TRBJ1-5	TGTGCCTGGAGTTCGGGGGGCATTAGCAATCAGCCCCAGCATTTT	CAWSSGGISNQPQHF
-	TRBV12-3/TRBV12-4	-	TRBJ1-6	TGTGCCAGCAGGGCCCGGATTTCACCCCTCCACTTT	CASRARISPLHF
-	TRBV9	TRBD2	TRBJ2-2	TGTGCCAGCAGCGGGCGAGGGACTAGCGGGGGTAAGAACACCGGGGAGCTGTTTTTT	CASSGRGTSGGKNTGELFF
-	TRBV12-3/TRBV12-4	-	TRBJ2-7	TGTGCCAGCAGTTTCGGAGGCAGGACCCTCTTC	CASSFGGRTLF
-	TRBV6-5	-	TRBJ1-1	TGTGCCAGCAGTTACTCCCTATATGGCGAAGCTTTCTTT	CASSYSLYGEAFF
-	TRBV28	TRBD2	TRBJ2-2	TGTGCCAGCAGTGCCTACCAGGGACTAGCGGGGGGAATGGACACCGGGGAGCTGTTTTTT	CASSAYQGLAGGMDTGELFF
few	TRBV27	TRBD1	TRBJ1-1	TGTGCCAGCAGGACCAGGGGGCGGAACACTGAAGCTTTCTTT	CASRTRGRNTEAFF
few	TRBV15	TRBD1	TRBJ1-2	TGTGCCACCAGCAGTTCCCTGGGGACAGGGAGGTCTAGTGGCTACACCTTC	CATSSSLGTGRSSGYTF
once	TRBV9	-	TRBJ1-1	TGTGCCAGCAGCGCAGACCTCCCGGGGGTCTCACCCAGGAACACTGAAGCTTTCTTT	CASSADLPGVSPRNTEAFF
-	TRBV10-3	-	TRBJ1-2	TGTGCCATCAGTGTGACGGGAGAAAACTATGGCTACACCTTC	CAISVTGENYGYTF
-	TRBV12-5	TRBD1	TRBJ1-3	TGTGCTAGTGGTTTCTGGACAGGGGACCTCCCTGGAAACACCATATATTTT	CASGFWTGDLPGNTIYF
once	TRBV7-2	TRBD1	TRBJ2-3	TGTGCCAGCAGCTTAGTGGGGGACAGGCGCACAGATACGCAGTATTTT	CASSLVGDRRTDTQYF
-	TRBV6-5	TRBD1	TRBJ2-7	TGTGCCAGCAGGACCCGGGACAGCCACTCCTACGAGCAGTACTTC	CASRTRDSHSYEQYF
-	TRBV5-4	-	TRBJ1-2	TGTGCCAGCAGCTTGATGGGGGCGTGGGGCTACACCTTC	CASSLMGAWGYTF
-	TRBV3-1/TRBV3-2	-	TRBJ2-5	TGTGCCAGCAGCGACAGGTACCAAGAGACCCAGTACTTC	CASSDRYQETQYF
-	TRBV10-3	-	TRBJ1-6	TGTGCCATCAGTGAACGACCTACAGCCTACGATTCACCCCTCCACTTT	CAISERPTAYDSPLHF
-	TRBV2	-	TRBJ1-5	TGTGCCAGCAGTGAAGCGCTTCAGAATCAGCCCCAGCATTTT	CASSEALQNQPQHF
-	TRBV5-3	-	TRBJ1-5	TGTGCCAGAAATGGCGCGTCCCAGCATTTT	CARNGASQHF
-	TRBV30	-	TRBJ1-2	TGTGCCTGGAACATAGGGGGTGGCTACACCTTC	CAWNIGGGYTF
-	TRBV6-5	TRBD1	TRBJ2-3	TGTGCCAGCAGTTGGGACAGGGGAGTTCCAGATACGCAGTATTTT	CASSWDRGVPDTQYF
once	TRBV4-1	-	TRBJ2-5	TGCGCCAGCAGCCTATCCCTGGGGGAGACCCAGTACTTC	CASSLSLGETQYF
few	TRBV3-1/TRBV3-2	-	TRBJ2-1	TGTGCCAGCAGTTTCGCGGGGAGAGAGCAGTTCTTC	CASSFAGREQFF